This T cell receptor (beta chain) was captured by sequencing in a study of breast tumors, draining lymph nodes, adjacent tissues. Axillary draining lymph nodes of breast cancer patients supplied the node samples. V lost 3 bases, J lost 3 bases, and 5 bases lay in between. The CDR3 has 12 amino acids. The germline CDR1 and CDR2 sequences are SNHLY and FYNNEI. TCRdb re-analysed the multiplex PCR reads in MiXCR, keeping a single row per CDR3 protein. The table has some 100,000 distinct CDR3 sequences, 21% seen once. There are many counts of this clonotype. Antigen: not known. Overall study results and limits: Tumor TCR diversity was below lymph nodes but above nontumor tissue. The lymph node origin of tumor T cells was framed as consistent with a hypothesis, not demonstrated.

The source of this sequence is a female donor with breast cancer. Some clones in this sample may be carry-over from other donors' samples. The sequencing sample was made of axillary lymph node tissue. This sequence joins TRBV2 and TRBJ1-2; no firm D call. This CDR3 is CASSEADYGYTF. For the CDR3, the DNA is TGTGCCAGCAGTGAGGCGGACTATGGCTACACCTTC.